The 5 T cell receptor beta chains below come from one sample, sequenced in a study of blood T cell repertoires in COVID-19. Clones were sequenced by immunoSEQ multiplex PCR, and TCRdb holds only the in-frame ones, with some missing. The data contain about 240,000 clones, just under 85% of them singletons. The sequenced sample was peripheral blood. The receptors derive from a woman older than 75 with acute or convalescent COVID-19.

V usage is TRBV3-1 (or the pseudogene TRBV3-2) and J usage is TRBJ1-2, with 7 bases fitting TRBD1. The CDR3 sequence is 15 residues long. Trimming cost V 3 bases and J 0 bases; bases outside gene matches: 4. The germline V gene encodes CDR1 LGHDT and CDR2 YNNKEL (reference sequence). CDR3 in DNA: TGTGCCAGCAGCCACGCCGGGACAGCTAACTATGGCTACACCTTC. It encodes CASSHAGTANYGYTF.

The chain carries TRBV12-5 and TRBJ1-5; maybe TRBD1 (6 bases). The CDR3 contains 12 residues. In germline, CDR1 is LGHNT, CDR2 FRNRAP. The ends were cut back, 6 bases at V and 7 bases at J, with 10 bases in the middle. CDR3 nucleotides: TGTGCTAGTGGGGGGACAAGCCAGCCCCAGCATTTT. It codes for CASGGTSQPQHF. Full variable domain (missing parts from reference TRBV12-5 and TRBJ1-5): DARVTQTPRHKVTEMGQEVTMRCQPILGHNTVFWYRQTMMQGLELLAYFRNRAPLDDSGMPKDRFSAEMPDATLATLKIQPSEPRDSAVYFCASGGTSQPQHFGDGTRLSIL.

The chain couples TRBV7-2 to TRBJ2-3, with 15 bases identical to TRBD2. J was trimmed by 3 bases and V by 6 bases; bases with no gene match: 4. The CDR3 is made up of 16 amino acids. Per the germline V gene, CDR1 is SGHTA and CDR2 is FQGNSA. The CDR3 sequence: CASRRTSGGATDTQYF. The CDR3 bases are TGTGCCAGCAGGAGGACTAGCGGGGGGGCGACAGATACGCAGTATTTT. Drawing the rest from reference TRBV7-2 and TRBJ2-3, the complete variable domain is GAGVSQSPSNKVTEKGKDVELRCDPISGHTALYWYRQSLGQGLEFLIYFQGNSAPDKSGLPSDRFSAERTGGSVSTLTIQRTQQEDSAVYLCASRRTSGGATDTQYFGPGTRLTVL.

The chain recombines TRBV5-4 with TRBJ1-3; possible D gene TRBD1, 5 bases. Trimming pared 4 bases from V and 1 base from J, leaving 18 bases between. In germline, CDR1 is SGHNT, CDR2 YYREEE (reference sequence). This CDR3 region has 17 residues. This CDR3 is CASSPGGPGMSGNTIYF. CDR3 coding DNA: TGTGCCAGCAGCCCCGGGGGACCCGGGATGTCTGGAAACACCATATATTTT.

This clone was detected only a few times. V and J are TRBV5-1 and TRBJ2-5, with 8 bases aligning to TRBD1. V gave up 3 bases and J gave up 2 bases; unmatched junction bases: 6. The CDR3 has 15 residues. CDR1 and CDR2 (germline): SGHRS, YFSETQ. CDR3 DNA: TGCGCCAGCAGCTCGAAAACAGGGGGACAAGAGACCCAGTACTTC. It yields the protein CASSSKTGGQETQYF.